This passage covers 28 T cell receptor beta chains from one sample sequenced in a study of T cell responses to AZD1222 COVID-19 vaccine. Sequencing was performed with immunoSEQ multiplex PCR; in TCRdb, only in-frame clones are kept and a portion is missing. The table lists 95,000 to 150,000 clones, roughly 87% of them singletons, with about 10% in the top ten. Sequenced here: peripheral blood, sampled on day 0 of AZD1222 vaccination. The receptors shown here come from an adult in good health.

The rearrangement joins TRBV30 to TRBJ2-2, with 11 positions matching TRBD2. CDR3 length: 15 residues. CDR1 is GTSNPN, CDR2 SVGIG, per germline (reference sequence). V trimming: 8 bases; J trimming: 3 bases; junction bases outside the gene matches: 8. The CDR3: CARSTSGGYTGELFF. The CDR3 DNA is TGTGCCCGCTCCACTAGCGGGGGATACACCGGGGAGCTGTTTTTT.

The CDR3 nucleotides are TGTGCCATCGGGGGGGGATGGGAGCAGTACTTC. Protein: CAIGGGWEQYF. This chain connects TRBV10-3 to TRBJ2-7; 7 bases agree with TRBD2. V shed 8 bases, J shed 7 bases, and the junction held 5 bases outside the gene matches. The CDR3 spans 11 residues. Germline values: CDR1 ENHRY, CDR2 SYGVKD.

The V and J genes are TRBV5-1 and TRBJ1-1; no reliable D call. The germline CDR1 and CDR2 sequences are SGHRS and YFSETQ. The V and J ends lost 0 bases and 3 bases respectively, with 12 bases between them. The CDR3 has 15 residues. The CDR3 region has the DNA TGCGCCAGCAGCTTGGCCTGGGGTCGAGACACTGAAGCTTTCTTT. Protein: CASSLAWGRDTEAFF.

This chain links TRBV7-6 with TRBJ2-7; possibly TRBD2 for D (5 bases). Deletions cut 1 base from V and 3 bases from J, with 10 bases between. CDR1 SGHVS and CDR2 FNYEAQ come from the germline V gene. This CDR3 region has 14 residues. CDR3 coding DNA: TGTGCCAGCAGCTTAGGTCGGGGTAACTACGAGCAGTACTTC. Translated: CASSLGRGNYEQYF.

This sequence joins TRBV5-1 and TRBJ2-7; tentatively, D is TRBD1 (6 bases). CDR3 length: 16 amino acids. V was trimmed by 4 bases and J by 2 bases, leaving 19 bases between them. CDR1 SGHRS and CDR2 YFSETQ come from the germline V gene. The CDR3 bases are TGCGCCAGCAGCCCAACCCTTGGGCAGGGGACCTACGAGCAGTACTTC. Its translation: CASSPTLGQGTYEQYF.

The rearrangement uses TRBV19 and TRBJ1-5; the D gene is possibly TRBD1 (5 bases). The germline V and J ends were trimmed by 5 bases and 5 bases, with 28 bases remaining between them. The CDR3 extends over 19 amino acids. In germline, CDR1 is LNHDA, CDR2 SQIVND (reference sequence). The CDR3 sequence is CASSYSGGRAPIEDQPQHF. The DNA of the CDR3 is TGTGCCAGTAGTTATAGTGGGGGAAGGGCCCCTATAGAGGATCAGCCCCAGCATTTT.

CDR3 DNA sequence: TGCAGCGTGGGGGAAAATGAAAAACTGTTTTTT. Amino acids: CSVGENEKLFF. This chain uses TRBV29-1 with TRBJ1-4, with a weak D call TRBD1 (5 bases). The CDR3 runs to 11 residues. V lost 6 bases, J lost 5 bases, and 7 bases lay in between. Germline loops: CDR1 SQVTM, CDR2 ANQGSEA.

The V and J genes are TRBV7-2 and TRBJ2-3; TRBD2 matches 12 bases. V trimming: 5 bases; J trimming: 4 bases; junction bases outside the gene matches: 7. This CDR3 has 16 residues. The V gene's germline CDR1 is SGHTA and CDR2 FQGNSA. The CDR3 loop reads CASSKTSGRGADTQYF. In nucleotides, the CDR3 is TGTGCCAGCAGCAAGACTAGCGGGAGAGGGGCAGATACGCAGTATTTT.

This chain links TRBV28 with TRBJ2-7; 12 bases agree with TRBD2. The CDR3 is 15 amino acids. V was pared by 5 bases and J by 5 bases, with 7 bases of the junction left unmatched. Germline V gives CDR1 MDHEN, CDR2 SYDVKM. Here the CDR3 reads CASSGAGTSGHEQYF. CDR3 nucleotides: TGTGCCAGCAGTGGGGCCGGGACTAGCGGGCACGAGCAGTACTTC.

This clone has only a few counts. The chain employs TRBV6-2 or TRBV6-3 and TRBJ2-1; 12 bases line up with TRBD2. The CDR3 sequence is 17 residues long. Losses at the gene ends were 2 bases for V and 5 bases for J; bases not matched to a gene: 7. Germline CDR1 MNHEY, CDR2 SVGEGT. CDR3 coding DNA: TGTGCCAGCAGTTACACCTGGACTAGCGGGATAGACAATGAGCAGTTCTTC. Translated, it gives CASSYTWTSGIDNEQFF.

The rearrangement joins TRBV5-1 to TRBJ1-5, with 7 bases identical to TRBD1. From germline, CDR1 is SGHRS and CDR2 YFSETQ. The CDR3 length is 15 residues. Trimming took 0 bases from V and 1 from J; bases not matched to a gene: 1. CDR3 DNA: TGCGCCAGCAGCTTGGAGACAGGGAGCAATCAGCCCCAGCATTTT. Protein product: CASSLETGSNQPQHF. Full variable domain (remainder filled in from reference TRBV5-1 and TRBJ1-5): KAGVTQTPRYLIKTRGQQVTLSCSPISGHRSVSWYQQTPGQGLQFLFEYFSETQRNKGNFPGRFSGRQFSNSRSEMNVSTLELGDSALYLCASSLETGSNQPQHFGDGTRLSIL.

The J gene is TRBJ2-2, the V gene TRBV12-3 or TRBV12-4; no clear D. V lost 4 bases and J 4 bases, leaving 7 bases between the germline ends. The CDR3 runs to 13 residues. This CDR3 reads CASSYGRTGELFF. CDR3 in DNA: TGTGCCAGCAGTTACGGTCGCACCGGGGAGCTGTTTTTT.

CDR3 in DNA: TGTGCCAGCAGCTTGGGGGAGGGGAGTCAGCCCCAGCATTTT. This codes for CASSLGEGSQPQHF. This chain links TRBV5-5 with TRBJ1-5, with TRBD1 as a possible D gene (5 bases). This CDR3 has 14 residues. V dropped 0 bases and J dropped 6 bases, with 10 bases sitting between them. The germline gives CDR1 SGHKS, CDR2 YYEKEE (reference sequence). Complete variable domain (other parts from reference TRBV5-5 and TRBJ1-5): DAGVTQSPTHLIKTRGQQVTLRCSPISGHKSVSWYQQVLGQGPQFIFQYYEKEERGRGNFPDRFSARQFPNYSSELNVNALLLGDSALYLCASSLGEGSQPQHFGDGTRLSIL.

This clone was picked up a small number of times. CDR3 protein: CASSMTGDSNQPQHF. CDR3 in DNA: TGTGCCAGTAGTATGACGGGAGATAGCAATCAGCCCCAGCATTTT. The chain employs TRBV19 and TRBJ1-5; D gene uncertain. In germline, CDR1 is LNHDA, CDR2 SQIVND (reference sequence). Trimming took 3 bases from V and 0 from J, leaving 9 bases between them. The CDR3 sequence is 15 residues long.

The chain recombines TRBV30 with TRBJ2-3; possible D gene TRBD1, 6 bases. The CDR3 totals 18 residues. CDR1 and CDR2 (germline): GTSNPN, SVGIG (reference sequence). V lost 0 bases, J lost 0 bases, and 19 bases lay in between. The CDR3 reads CAWSVGGRGWPSTDTQYF. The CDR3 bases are TGTGCCTGGAGTGTTGGGGGCAGGGGCTGGCCTAGCACAGATACGCAGTATTTT.

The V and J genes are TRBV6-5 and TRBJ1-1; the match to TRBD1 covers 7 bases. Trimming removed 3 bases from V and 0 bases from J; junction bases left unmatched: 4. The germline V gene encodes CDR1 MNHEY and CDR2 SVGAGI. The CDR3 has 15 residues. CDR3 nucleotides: TGTGCCAGCAGTTATAGGGACAGCATGAACACTGAAGCTTTCTTT. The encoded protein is CASSYRDSMNTEAFF.

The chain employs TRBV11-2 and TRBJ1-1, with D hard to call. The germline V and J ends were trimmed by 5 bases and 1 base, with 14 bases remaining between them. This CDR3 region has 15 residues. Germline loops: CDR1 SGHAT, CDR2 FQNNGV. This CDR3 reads CASSPRVAGNTEAFF. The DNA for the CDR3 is TGTGCCAGCAGCCCGCGGGTCGCGGGGAACACTGAAGCTTTCTTT.

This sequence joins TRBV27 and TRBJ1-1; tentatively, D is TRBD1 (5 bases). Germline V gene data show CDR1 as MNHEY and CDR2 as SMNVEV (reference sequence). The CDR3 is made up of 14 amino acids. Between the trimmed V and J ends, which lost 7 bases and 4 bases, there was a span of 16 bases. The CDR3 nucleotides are TGTGCCAGCAACCGGGGGAACTGGGGCACTGAAGCTTTCTTT. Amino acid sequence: CASNRGNWGTEAFF.

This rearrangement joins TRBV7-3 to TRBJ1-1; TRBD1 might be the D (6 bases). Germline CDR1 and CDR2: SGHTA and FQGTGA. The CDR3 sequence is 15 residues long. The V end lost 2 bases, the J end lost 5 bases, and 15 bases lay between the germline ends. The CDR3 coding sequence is TGTGCCAGCAGCTTACAAATGAGCGGGACAACTGAAGCTTTCTTT. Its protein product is CASSLQMSGTTEAFF.

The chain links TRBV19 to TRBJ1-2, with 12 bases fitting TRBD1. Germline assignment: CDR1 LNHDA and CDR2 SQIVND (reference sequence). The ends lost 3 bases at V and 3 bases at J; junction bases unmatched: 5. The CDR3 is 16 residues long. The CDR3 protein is CASSILGQGAYYGYTF. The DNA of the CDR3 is TGTGCCAGTAGTATCCTGGGACAGGGGGCATACTATGGCTACACCTTC.

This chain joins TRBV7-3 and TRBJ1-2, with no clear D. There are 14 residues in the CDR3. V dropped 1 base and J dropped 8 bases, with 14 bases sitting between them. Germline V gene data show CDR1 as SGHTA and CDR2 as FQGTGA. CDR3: CASSLNSGIEGYTF. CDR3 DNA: TGTGCCAGCAGCTTAAATTCGGGAATTGAAGGCTACACCTTC.

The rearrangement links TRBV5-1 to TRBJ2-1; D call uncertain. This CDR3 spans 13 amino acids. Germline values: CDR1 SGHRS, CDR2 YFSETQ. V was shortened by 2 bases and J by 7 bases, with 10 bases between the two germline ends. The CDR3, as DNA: TGCGCCAGCAGCTTCATTTCTGTGAATGAGCAGTTCTTC. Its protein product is CASSFISVNEQFF.

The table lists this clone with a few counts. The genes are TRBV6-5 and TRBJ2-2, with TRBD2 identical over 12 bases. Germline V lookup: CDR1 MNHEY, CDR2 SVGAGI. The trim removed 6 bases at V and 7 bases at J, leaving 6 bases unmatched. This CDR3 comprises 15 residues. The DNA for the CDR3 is TGTGCCAGCAGATCGGGACTAGCGGGCTACGGGGAGCTGTTTTTT. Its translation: CASRSGLAGYGELFF.

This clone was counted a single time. The CDR3 DNA reads TGCGCCAGCAGCCAAGATCCCGGCAGCTCCTACGAGCAGTACTTC. This encodes CASSQDPGSSYEQYF. The chain couples TRBV4-3 to TRBJ2-7; D not resolved. This CDR3 comprises 15 residues. Between the trimmed V and J ends, which lost 0 bases and 0 bases, there was a span of 9 bases. Germline CDR1 reads LGHNA; CDR2 reads YSLEER.

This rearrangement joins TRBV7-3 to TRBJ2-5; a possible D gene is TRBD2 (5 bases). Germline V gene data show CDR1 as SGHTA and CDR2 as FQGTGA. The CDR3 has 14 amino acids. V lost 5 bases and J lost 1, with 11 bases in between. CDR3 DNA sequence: TGTGCCAGCAGCCCCAGCGGAGCCCAAGAGACCCAGTACTTC. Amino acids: CASSPSGAQETQYF.

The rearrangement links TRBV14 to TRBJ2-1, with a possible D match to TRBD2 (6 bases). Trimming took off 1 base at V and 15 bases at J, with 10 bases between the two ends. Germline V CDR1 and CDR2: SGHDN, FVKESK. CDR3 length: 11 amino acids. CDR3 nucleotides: TGTGCCAGCAGCCAAGGACTAGATCCGTTCTTC. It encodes CASSQGLDPFF. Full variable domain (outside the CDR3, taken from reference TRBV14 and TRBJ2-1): EAGVTQFPSHSVIEKGQTVTLRCDPISGHDNLYWYRRVMGKEIKFLLHFVKESKQDESGMPNNRFLAERTGGTYSTLKVQPAELEDSGVYFCASSQGLDPFFGPGTRLTVL.

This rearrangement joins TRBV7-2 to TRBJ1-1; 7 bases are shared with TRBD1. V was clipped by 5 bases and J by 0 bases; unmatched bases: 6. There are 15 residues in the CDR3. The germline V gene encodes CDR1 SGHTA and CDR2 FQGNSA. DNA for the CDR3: TGTGCCAGCAGCACAAGGACAGGAATGAACACTGAAGCTTTCTTT. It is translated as CASSTRTGMNTEAFF.

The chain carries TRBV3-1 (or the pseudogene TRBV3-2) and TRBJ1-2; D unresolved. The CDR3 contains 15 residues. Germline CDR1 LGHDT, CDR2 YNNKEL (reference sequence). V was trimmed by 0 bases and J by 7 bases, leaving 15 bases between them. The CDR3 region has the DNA TGTGCCAGCAGCCAAGATGGTTCCAGAGGAGGTGGCTACACCTTC. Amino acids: CASSQDGSRGGGYTF.